These 20 T cell receptor beta chains were all obtained from the same sample, sequenced in a study of tissue T cells after allogeneic stem cell transplantation. Generated by immunoSEQ multiplex PCR, the TCRdb table keeps only in-frame clones and is missing some. The table shows some 8,700 clones, with roughly 45% occurring only once. This sample's time point: mouse harvest day 7 after allogeneic transplant. Mouse grafts combined 10^7 T-cell-depleted bone marrow cells with 10^6 splenic CD5+ T cells. What was sequenced was skin. These receptors were taken from a female BALB/c mouse given C57BL/6 T cells with graft-versus-host disease after an allogeneic hematopoietic cell transplant.

Notes on this clone: The genes are named according to mouse. The read gets to within 1 residue of the CDR3 end, and the germline J gene fills in the rest. The chain joins TRBV13-1 to TRBJ1-1, with 10 bases that match TRBD1. Germline-derived CDR1 and CDR2 are NSHNY and SYGAGN. CDR3 length: 12 amino acids. Trimming at V came to 0 bases and at J to 11 bases, leaving 1 base not matched to a gene. CDR3 sequence reads: CASSDGGQGVFF. The sequenced part of the CDR3 DNA is TGTGCCAGCAGTGATGGGGGACAGGGGGTCTTC.

To note about this clone: Gene names refer to mouse genes. The read ends 1 residue shy of where the CDR3 ends; the end is completed using the germline J gene. The rearrangement links TRBV15 to TRBJ2-3; TRBD2 is a possible D gene (6 bases). Per the germline V gene, CDR1 is SGHND and CDR2 is FRSKSL. With 2 bases removed from V and 0 bases from J, the gap between germline ends came to 9 bases. The CDR3 has 15 residues. The DNA read from the CDR3 is TGTGCCAGCAGTTTACTGGGGAGTAGTGCAGAAACGCTGTAT. Encoded protein: CASSLLGSSAETLY. The full CDR3 is CASSLLGSSAETLYF.

This clone was found a few times. Mouse germline and gene names are used. Read sequence stops 1 residue before the CDR3 end, and the germline J gene provides the missing end. The chain links TRBV26 to TRBJ1-2; 8 bases are a match to TRBD1. CDR1 and CDR2 (germline): KGHPV, FQNQEV (reference sequence). The V gene end was trimmed by 6 bases and the J gene end by 2 bases; junction bases not matched to a gene: 2. This CDR3 comprises 13 residues. The part of the CDR3 DNA that was read is TGTGCCAGCAGACGACAGGGGAACTCCGACTACACC. Its protein is CASRRQGNSDYT. In full, the CDR3 is CASRRQGNSDYTF.

Regarding this clone: Here the gene names and germline are mouse. The observed sequence ends 1 residue before the CDR3 terminus, with the missing tail filled in from the germline J gene. This rearrangement joins TRBV3 to TRBJ2-1; D perhaps matches TRBD2 (6 bases). The CDR3 is made up of 13 amino acids. CDR1 and CDR2 from the germline V gene are SNHLY and FYNGKV (reference sequence). Trimming pared 8 bases from V and 0 bases from J, leaving 8 bases between. The CDR3 is CASGGYNYAEQFF. Incomplete CDR3 DNA: TGTGCCAGCGGGGGGTATAACTATGCTGAGCAGTTC.

This clone was counted a few times. Gene and germline names: mouse. Sequencing ends 1 residue short of the CDR3 end; the germline J gene provides the rest. V usage is TRBV23 and J usage is TRBJ1-3; the table's D call, TRBD1, has no DNA check behind it. CDR1 and CDR2 from the germline V gene are KGHTA and FQNQQP. This CDR3 contains 15 residues. CDR3 sequence: CSSSQGQGAGNTLYF. The CDR3 DNA, read in part, is TGCTCCAGCAGTCAAGGACAGGGGGCTGGAAATACGCTCTAT.

There are a few counts of this clone. The listed genes are named as in mouse. The read ends 1 residue early relative to the CDR3; the germline J gene fills the gap. The chain carries TRBV23 and TRBJ2-3; the D segment call TRBD2 is taken from the table without a DNA check. The CDR3 sequence is 14 residues long. The germline V gene has CDR1 KGHTA and CDR2 FQNQQP. The CDR3 region is CSSSQEGGAGTLYF. The CDR3 bases that were read are TGCTCCAGCAGTCAAGAGGGGGGGGCAGGAACGCTGTAT.

In this sample, this clone turned up a few times. The genes and germline here are from mouse. The read is 1 residue too short to cover the CDR3 end, so that end is filled in from the germline J gene. The V call is TRBV3, the J call TRBJ1-4, with D uncertain. This CDR3 spans 13 amino acids. Deletions cut 5 bases from V and 5 bases from J, with 9 bases between. Germline V gene sequence: CDR1 SNHLY, CDR2 FYNGKV (reference sequence). The sequenced part of the CDR3 DNA is TGTGCCAGCAGCCTCGTAGGGAACGAAAGATTATTT. Its protein product is CASSLVGNERLF. The full CDR3 protein reads CASSLVGNERLFF.

On this clone itself: Each gene name is a mouse one. The read terminates 1 residue ahead of where the CDR3 ends, so the germline J gene completes it. The V call is TRBV13-2, the J call TRBJ1-5; no reliable D call. In germline, CDR1 is NNHNN, CDR2 SYGAGS (reference sequence). This CDR3 region has 15 residues. V was cut by 1 base and J by 1 base, with 9 bases left in between. The sequenced part of the CDR3 DNA is TGTGCCAGCGGTGATACGGGAGGGAACAACCAGGCTCCGCTT. Protein sequence: CASGDTGGNNQAPL. The CDR3, in full, reads CASGDTGGNNQAPLF.

Concerning this clone itself: The genes are named according to mouse. The CDR3 end lies 1 residue beyond the end of the read and is filled in from the germline J gene. This rearrangement joins TRBV13-2 to TRBJ2-5; 10 bases align to TRBD2. This CDR3 contains 16 residues. CDR1 and CDR2 from the germline V gene are NNHNN and SYGAGS (reference sequence). The V segment lost 0 bases and the J segment 6 bases; nucleotides outside the gene matches: 7. Here the CDR3 reads CASGDAPTGGRDTQYF. The sequenced part of the CDR3 DNA is TGTGCCAGCGGTGATGCCCCGACTGGGGGGCGCGACACCCAGTAC.

A word on this clone: Genes and germline are mouse. The CDR3 extends 1 residue past the end of the read, so its final part is completed from the germline J gene. The chain carries TRBV15 and TRBJ2-5; maybe TRBD1 (5 bases). The CDR3 is made up of 12 amino acids. V dropped 6 bases and J dropped 5 bases, with 9 bases sitting between them. Germline CDR1 is SGHND and CDR2 is FRSKSL. CDR3 loop: CASSAQGDTQYF. The part of the CDR3 DNA that was read is TGTGCCAGCAGCGCTCAGGGAGACACCCAGTAC.

This clone has a handful of counts. Gene and germline names: mouse. The sequenced fragment ends 1 residue before the CDR3 boundary, so the rest is inferred from the germline J gene. The rearrangement uses TRBV13-3 and TRBJ1-2; TRBD1 matches at 7 bases. The germline CDR1 and CDR2 sequences are NNHDY and SYVADS. The V and J ends lost 3 bases and 1 base, in that order; junction bases with no gene match: 3. The length of the CDR3 is 14 residues. The part of the CDR3 DNA that was read is TGTGCCAGCAGTGCAGGGGGAGGAAACTCCGACTACACC. This encodes CASSAGGGNSDYT. The whole CDR3 sequence reads CASSAGGGNSDYTF.

There are a few counts of this clone. Gene names refer to mouse genes. The DNA read from the CDR3 is TGTGCCAGCAGTCTAGTCAACTATGCTGAGCAGTTC. It specifies CASSLVNYAEQF. The CDR3, in full, reads CASSLVNYAEQFF. V gene TRBV26 combines with J gene TRBJ2-1; no clear D gene. The read is 1 residue too short to cover the CDR3 end, so that end is filled in from the germline J gene. Trimming stripped 3 bases from V and 1 base from J, with 4 bases between. The CDR3 totals 13 residues. CDR1 is KGHPV and CDR2 is FQNQEV in the germline V gene (reference sequence).

Concerning this clone: The gene names here belong to mouse. The CDR3 end falls 1 residue outside the read, so it is completed with the germline J gene. The chain links TRBV19 to TRBJ1-6, with TRBD1 as a possible D gene (5 bases). TRBJ1-6 is an open reading frame whose function is uncertain. Deletions cut 5 bases from V and 3 bases from J, with 12 bases between. This CDR3 is built from 15 residues. Germline assignment: CDR1 FNHDT and CDR2 SITEND (reference sequence). The sequenced part of the CDR3 DNA is TGTGCCAGCAGCCCTCAGGGAGTCTATAATTCGCCCCTCTAC. Protein sequence: CASSPQGVYNSPLY. The whole CDR3 sequence is CASSPQGVYNSPLYF.

This clone was recorded a few times. The germline and genes are mouse ones. From the germline J gene comes the end of the CDR3, since the read stops 1 residue before it. The chain carries TRBV23 and TRBJ2-7. Germline V gene sequence: CDR1 KGHTA, CDR2 FQNQQP. There are 14 residues in the CDR3. CDR3 DNA, as far as it was read: TGCTCCAGCAGTCAATTAGGGCTTCCCTATGAACAGTAC. Its protein is CSSSQLGLPYEQY. The complete CDR3 protein is CSSSQLGLPYEQYF.

As concerns this clone: The genes are named according to mouse. The read falls 1 residue short of the CDR3 end, and the missing part is taken from the germline J gene. The chain carries TRBV23 and TRBJ1-2; the D call in the table, TRBD1, was not verified against the DNA. Germline-derived CDR1 and CDR2 are KGHTA and FQNQQP. The CDR3 runs to 12 residues. CDR3 region: CSSSRQGSDYTF. Partial CDR3 DNA: TGCTCCAGCAGTCGACAGGGGTCCGACTACACC.

About this clone itself: The genes and germline here are from mouse. The sequenced fragment ends 1 residue before the CDR3 boundary, so the rest is inferred from the germline J gene. The rearrangement uses TRBV26 and TRBJ1-1; D is uncertain. The germline gives CDR1 KGHPV, CDR2 FQNQEV (reference sequence). The CDR3 contains 13 residues. V was cut by 4 bases and J by 5 bases, with 11 bases left in between. CDR3 DNA, as far as it was read: TGTGCCAGCAGTCCTGGGAGACGGACAGAAGTCTTC. Translation gives CASSPGRRTEVF. The full CDR3 is CASSPGRRTEVFF.

A note on this clone: The genes are named according to mouse. The observed sequence ends 1 residue before the CDR3 terminus, with the missing tail filled in from the germline J gene. The V call is TRBV13-1, the J call TRBJ2-5; D gene unclear. Trimming took off 4 bases at V and 0 bases at J, with 9 bases between the two ends. The CDR3 has 14 residues. In germline, CDR1 is NSHNY, CDR2 SYGAGN. The covered CDR3 bases are TGTGCCAGCAGTCCTGACAATAACCAAGACACCCAGTAC. This gives the protein CASSPDNNQDTQY. The entire CDR3 protein is CASSPDNNQDTQYF.

Concerning this clone itself: The gene names given are mouse names. The read terminates 1 residue before the CDR3 end, so the remaining end is supplied by the germline J gene. The chain couples TRBV2 to TRBJ2-7; 8 positions agree with TRBD2. CDR3 length equals 14 residues. The V segment lost 2 bases and the J segment 4 bases; nucleotides outside the gene matches: 4. The germline V gene has CDR1 LGHNA and CDR2 YSYQKL. CDR3 loop: CASSQNWGLYEQYF. The sequenced part of the CDR3 DNA is TGTGCCAGCAGCCAAAACTGGGGGCTTTATGAACAGTAC.

In its sample, this clone was seen a few times. The gene names here belong to mouse. The CDR3 is cut off 1 residue early in the read; its end comes from the germline J gene. The rearrangement links TRBV26 to TRBJ2-1; 11 bases fit TRBD2. Germline CDR1 reads KGHPV; CDR2 reads FQNQEV (reference sequence). The V segment lost 2 bases and the J segment 1 base; nucleotides outside the gene matches: 7. The CDR3 covers 18 residues. The DNA read from the CDR3 is TGTGCCAGCAGTCTGCCCCGCTGGACTGGGGGGAACTATGCTGAGCAGTTC. Its protein product is CASSLPRWTGGNYAEQF. In full, the CDR3 is CASSLPRWTGGNYAEQFF.

This clone has just a few counts. The listed genes are named as in mouse. The CDR3 end lies 1 residue beyond the end of the read and is filled in from the germline J gene. The J gene is TRBJ2-2, the V gene TRBV15; unclear D gene. V was shortened by 3 bases and J by 2 bases, with 1 base between the two germline ends. The CDR3 has 12 residues. Per germline, CDR1 SGHND and CDR2 FRSKSL. Partial CDR3 DNA: TGTGCCAGCAGTTTCAACACCGGGCAGCTCTAC. It yields the protein CASSFNTGQLY. The entire CDR3 is CASSFNTGQLYF.